The present entry profiles one TCR beta chain with its context. The antigen is unknown. Method: immunoSEQ multiplex PCR; TCRdb's copy keeps in-frame clones and lacks some. The table has some 140,000 clones, over 60% seen once. CDR1 is SGHRS, CDR2 YFSETQ, per germline. Trimming pared 0 bases from V and 2 bases from J, leaving 13 bases between. This CDR3 is 16 amino acids long. The data are from a study of cytotoxic CD8 clonotypes in ibrutinib-treated CLL. At the level of the study: Patient counts were ten to eleven relapsed/refractory, roughly 16 treatment-naive and around 17 IGHV unmutated.

Study-level points and caveats: Elevated clonality accompanied ibrutinib response, with a return toward baseline values at progression.

The sequence was collected from a human donor with chronic lymphocytic leukemia. V is TRBV5-1 and J is TRBJ2-3, with D perhaps given as TRBD1 or TRBD2 (5 bases each). This specimen was PBMCs, taken after 12 months of ibrutinib treatment. The CDR3 sequence: CASSLGDGGNTDTQYF. The CDR3 nucleotides read TGCGCCAGCAGCTTGGGGGACGGCGGCAACACAGATACGCAGTATTTT.